The clone carrying this T cell receptor (beta chain) was detected once. Profiling relied on immunoSEQ multiplex PCR, and the TCRdb table lists in-frame clones only, not all of them. The table lists fewer than 60,000 clones, around 82% of them singletons. The sample comes from a study of OX40 agonist ivuxolimab in advanced cancers. Across the study: Across the patients, intravenous ivuxolimab was delivered every 2 weeks at 0.01 to 10 mg/kg.

The CDR3 is made up of 13 amino acids. The V gene lost 0 bases and the J gene lost 2 bases, with 5 bases spanning the gap. Germline V gene sequence: CDR1 SGHTA, CDR2 FQGNSA. Samples of blood were obtained at baseline, on cycle 4 day 1, and on cycle 7 day 1. This TCR came from an adult with an advanced solid tumor such as melanoma, head and neck, liver or kidney cancer. The chain recombines TRBV7-2 with TRBJ2-7; D is unclear. The sample here was CD4+ or CD8+ T cells sorted from blood, taken in a trial of the OX40 agonist ivuxolimab. CDR3 DNA sequence: TGTGCCAGCAGCTTAGCACAGCCCTACGAGCAGTACTTC. Translating it yields CASSLAQPYEQYF.